The rows below give T cell receptor beta chains drawn from one sample of a study of CD4 T cells in relation to SARS-CoV-2 and coronaviruses. The data were produced by immunoSEQ multiplex PCR, yet TCRdb's version contains in-frame clones alone and is incomplete. This sample has around 41,000 clones, with approximately 87% found just once. These TCRs' antigens remain unknown. Source material: naive CD4+ T cells from PBMCs, cultured in vitro. Every receptor here comes from an adult with COVID-19. The CDR3 runs from the conserved cysteine through the conserved F or W. The D gene is left open where the match is weak. Clone size is stated in some rows and not others, as once, few, many or a class when expanded.

D gene,J gene,clone size,V gene,CDR3 protein,CDR3 DNA
NA,TRBJ2-7,NA,TRBV7-8,CASSSGAGSYEQYF,TGTGCCAGCAGCTCAGGGGCAGGCTCCTACGAGCAGTACTTC
NA,TRBJ2-1,NA,TRBV9,CASSVAGANEQFF,TGTGCCAGCAGCGTAGCGGGGGCCAATGAGCAGTTCTTC
NA,TRBJ2-1,NA,TRBV15,CATSSAGSASSYNEQFF,TGTGCCACCAGCAGTGCCGGTAGCGCCAGCTCCTACAATGAGCAGTTCTTC
TRBD1,TRBJ1-1,NA,TRBV4-2,CASSQGGGRETEAFF,TGTGCCAGCAGCCAAGGAGGGGGCCGCGAGACTGAAGCTTTCTTT
TRBD1,TRBJ1-1,NA,TRBV19,CASSIDSWDSRTTEAFF,TGTGCCAGTAGTATAGATTCATGGGACAGTAGAACAACTGAAGCTTTCTTT
TRBD1,TRBJ1-5,NA,TRBV28,CASRQQGNQPQHF,TGTGCCAGCAGGCAACAGGGGAATCAGCCCCAGCATTTT
NA,TRBJ2-2,once,TRBV18,CASSPLGRSGELFF,TGTGCCAGCTCACCATTAGGGCGGTCCGGGGAGCTGTTTTTT
TRBD1,TRBJ1-1,NA,TRBV5-6,CASRPGTVGTEAFF,TGTGCCAGCAGACCAGGGACAGTTGGAACTGAAGCTTTCTTT
TRBD1,TRBJ2-7,NA,TRBV27,CASSPWTGDEQYF,TGTGCCAGCAGTCCATGGACAGGGGACGAGCAGTACTTC
NA,TRBJ1-1,NA,TRBV7-3,CASSLGGRGTEAFF,TGTGCCAGCAGCCTCGGGGGGAGGGGCACTGAAGCTTTCTTT
NA,TRBJ1-5,NA,TRBV29-1,CSVGGLHQPQHF,TGCAGCGTGGGGGGGCTGCATCAGCCCCAGCATTTT
NA,TRBJ2-3,NA,TRBV7-2,CASSPRTVGDTQYF,TGTGCCAGCAGCCCCCGGACCGTTGGAGATACGCAGTATTTT
TRBD1,TRBJ2-2,NA,TRBV18,CASSPQQGEGTGELFF,TGTGCCAGCTCACCTCAGCAGGGGGAAGGAACCGGGGAGCTGTTTTTT
TRBD1,TRBJ2-1,NA,TRBV25-1,CASSPGDRDYNEQFF,TGTGCCAGCAGTCCAGGGGACAGGGACTACAATGAGCAGTTCTTC
NA,TRBJ2-5,NA,TRBV19,CASSTVRVSVSETQYF,TGTGCCAGTAGTACGGTTCGGGTTAGCGTCTCGGAGACCCAGTACTTC
NA,TRBJ1-1,NA,TRBV12-3/TRBV12-4,CASSPGVSTEAFF,TGTGCCAGCAGCCCAGGGGTGTCCACTGAAGCTTTCTTT
NA,TRBJ2-7,NA,TRBV20-1,CSARGNYEQYF,TGCAGTGCTAGAGGGAACTACGAGCAGTACTTC
NA,TRBJ2-5,NA,TRBV28,CASVPFLGKETQYF,TGTGCCAGCGTACCTTTTTTGGGAAAAGAGACCCAGTACTTC
TRBD2,TRBJ2-2,few,TRBV19,CASSFSGRPTGELFF,TGTGCCAGTAGTTTTAGCGGGAGACCCACCGGGGAGCTGTTTTTT
TRBD1,TRBJ1-6,few,TRBV6-6,CASSRQDRVRNSPLHF,TGTGCCAGCAGCCGACAGGACAGGGTGAGGAATTCACCCCTCCACTTT
NA,TRBJ1-1,NA,TRBV15,CATSRATANTEAFF,TGTGCCACCAGCAGGGCTACAGCGAACACTGAAGCTTTCTTT
NA,TRBJ1-5,NA,TRBV29-1,CSGKSDTKINQPQHF,TGCAGCGGAAAATCGGACACAAAAATAAATCAGCCCCAGCATTTT
NA,TRBJ2-5,NA,TRBV20-1,CSARGETQYF,TGCAGTGCTAGGGGGGAGACCCAGTACTTC
TRBD2,TRBJ2-3,NA,TRBV4-1,CASSRLAGGQDTQYF,TGCGCCAGCAGCCGACTAGCGGGAGGGCAAGATACGCAGTATTTT
TRBD1,TRBJ2-7,NA,TRBV27,CASTWTGASSYEQYF,TGTGCCAGCACCTGGACAGGTGCTAGCTCCTACGAGCAGTACTTC
TRBD1,TRBJ1-5,NA,TRBV19,CASSRDRVGNQPQHF,TGTGCCAGTAGTAGGGACAGGGTCGGCAATCAGCCCCAGCATTTT
TRBD2,TRBJ2-5,NA,TRBV30,CAWSVGLAGVETQYF,TGTGCCTGGAGTGTAGGACTAGCGGGAGTAGAGACCCAGTACTTC
NA,TRBJ2-1,NA,TRBV25-1,CASSEARLQGNEQFF,TGTGCCAGCAGTGAAGCTCGCCTTCAGGGCAATGAGCAGTTCTTC
NA,TRBJ2-7,NA,TRBV5-1,CASSLGGTETYEQYF,TGCGCCAGCAGCTTGGGTGGGACGGAGACCTACGAGCAGTACTTC
NA,TRBJ2-7,NA,TRBV28,CASSFSQSSYEQYF,TGTGCCAGCAGTTTCTCTCAAAGCTCCTACGAGCAGTACTTC
NA,TRBJ1-3,NA,TRBV3-1/TRBV3-2,CASSQALSVTIYF,TGTGCCAGCAGCCAAGCTTTAAGTGTCACCATATATTTT
TRBD1,TRBJ1-1,once,TRBV24-1,CATSERTGTGAFF,TGTGCCACCAGTGAGCGGACAGGGACTGGTGCTTTCTTT
TRBD2,TRBJ2-5,few,TRBV7-2,CASSLARESRETQYF,TGTGCCAGCAGCTTAGCGCGGGAGTCCAGAGAGACCCAGTACTTC
TRBD1,TRBJ2-7,NA,TRBV5-6,CASSEEGQGVSEQYF,TGTGCCAGCAGCGAGGAAGGACAGGGGGTCTCCGAGCAGTACTTC
NA,TRBJ2-5,NA,TRBV15,CATSREETQYF,TGTGCCACCAGCAGAGAAGAGACCCAGTACTTC
NA,TRBJ1-1,NA,TRBV3-1/TRBV3-2,CASSQLISGGTEAFF,TGTGCCAGCAGCCAACTGATCTCGGGGGGCACTGAAGCTTTCTTT
NA,TRBJ1-6,NA,TRBV19,CAVGQRQNSPLHF,TGTGCCGTTGGACAGAGACAAAATTCACCCCTCCACTTT
NA,TRBJ1-2,NA,TRBV28,CASSFSGQIGDYGYTF,TGTGCCAGCAGTTTTAGTGGACAGATCGGTGACTATGGCTACACCTTC
NA,TRBJ2-1,NA,TRBV6-6,CASSPTKATYNEQFF,TGTGCCAGCAGCCCGACTAAGGCCACATACAATGAGCAGTTCTTC
NA,TRBJ1-6,NA,TRBV15,CATSRGGTGFYNSPLHF,TGTGCCACCAGCAGAGGAGGGACGGGGTTCTATAATTCACCCCTCCACTTT
NA,TRBJ2-3,once,TRBV28,CASSHPKTRLGWAADTQYF,TGTGCCAGCAGCCACCCCAAAACTAGACTAGGTTGGGCTGCAGATACGCAGTATTTT
NA,TRBJ1-5,NA,TRBV28,CASSSFHSNQPQHF,TGTGCCAGCAGTTCTTTTCATAGCAATCAGCCCCAGCATTTT
TRBD1,TRBJ1-1,few,TRBV19,CASRYPGQLNTEAFF,TGTGCCAGTAGATACCCGGGACAGCTGAACACTGAAGCTTTCTTT
TRBD2,TRBJ2-3,NA,TRBV29-1,CSVDPLAGDGGTQYF,TGCAGCGTTGACCCCCTAGCGGGGGACGGAGGGACGCAGTATTTT
NA,TRBJ2-1,NA,TRBV2,CASSEDSYNEQFF,TGTGCCAGCAGTGAGGACAGCTACAATGAGCAGTTCTTC
NA,TRBJ2-5,NA,TRBV2,CASTGETQYF,TGTGCCAGCACGGGGGAGACCCAGTACTTC
TRBD2,TRBJ2-1,NA,TRBV5-4,CASSLGLANYNEQFF,TGTGCCAGCAGCTTAGGACTAGCCAATTACAATGAGCAGTTCTTC
NA,TRBJ1-1,NA,TRBV27,CASTRHGHLIEAEAFF,TGTGCCAGCACCCGACATGGACACCTAATAGAGGCTGAAGCTTTCTTT
NA,TRBJ1-2,NA,TRBV21-1,CASSKEETGGNYGYTF,TGTGCCAGCAGCAAAGAAGAGACAGGTGGAAACTATGGCTACACCTTC
TRBD1,TRBJ2-7,NA,TRBV20-1,CSASDGLGQGRSGEQYF,TGCAGTGCTAGTGATGGTCTGGGACAGGGGCGTTCGGGGGAGCAGTACTTC
TRBD2,TRBJ2-2,NA,TRBV2,CASSPLSGGNTGELFF,TGTGCCAGCAGTCCCTTGTCGGGAGGGAACACCGGGGAGCTGTTTTTT
TRBD1,TRBJ2-7,few,TRBV4-2,CASRKSQGAVDYEQYF,TGTGCCAGCAGGAAATCACAGGGGGCAGTCGACTACGAGCAGTACTTC
NA,TRBJ2-7,NA,TRBV7-2,CASSLTGPVEQYF,TGTGCCAGCAGCTTAACGGGACCGGTCGAGCAGTACTTC
TRBD2,TRBJ2-3,NA,TRBV2,CASSSTSGRAPDTQYF,TGTGCCAGCAGCTCTACTAGCGGGAGGGCCCCAGATACGCAGTATTTT